Presented here are 20 T cell receptor beta chains from one specimen sequenced in a study of blood T cell repertoires in COVID-19. Sequencing used immunoSEQ multiplex PCR; TCRdb keeps in-frame clones, though not all of them. In the table there are roughly 410,000 clones, around 87% of which are singletons. The sequencing sample was made of peripheral blood. These receptor sequences come from a woman in her fifties or sixties with COVID-19, enrolled during active disease.

This chain connects TRBV6-1 to TRBJ2-3, with D perhaps matching TRBD2 (6 bases). V lost 0 bases, J lost 4 bases, and 14 bases lay in between. Germline V CDR1 and CDR2: MNHNS, SASEGT. This CDR3 has 16 residues. The DNA of the CDR3 is TGTGCCAGCAGTGAAGCGAAGGGACTCCAAGCAGATACGCAGTATTTT. Translation gives CASSEAKGLQADTQYF.

V gene TRBV10-1 combines with J gene TRBJ1-4; TRBD1 is a possible D gene (5 bases). V was shortened by 5 bases and J by 8 bases, with 12 bases between the two germline ends. The length of the CDR3 is 13 residues. The germline CDR1 and CDR2 sequences are WNHNN and SYGVQD (reference sequence). The CDR3 DNA sequence: TGCGCCAGCAGTCGGGGGGTCGGGGAAAAACTGTTTTTT. The encoded protein is CASSRGVGEKLFF.

The genes are TRBV7-9 and TRBJ2-2; D call uncertain. The CDR3 has 15 residues. Trimming stripped 1 base from V and 5 bases from J, with 11 bases between. CDR1 and CDR2 (germline): SEHNR, FQNEAQ (reference sequence). Written as DNA, the CDR3 is TGTGCCAGCAGCTTAGTGGCTCTCCATACCGGGGAGCTGTTTTTT. Its protein is CASSLVALHTGELFF.

This sequence joins TRBV6-2 or TRBV6-3 and TRBJ1-2; TRBD1 matches at 7 bases. This CDR3 is 15 amino acids long. Germline V gives CDR1 MNHEY, CDR2 SVGEGT. V shed 6 bases, J shed 5 bases, and the junction held 12 bases outside the gene matches. In DNA form, the CDR3 reads TGTGCCAGCAGCGAGACAGGGACTCGGCTTTATGGCTACACCTTC. As protein: CASSETGTRLYGYTF.

V gene TRBV5-4 combines with J gene TRBJ2-2; tentative D call: TRBD1 (6 bases). Germline V lookup: CDR1 SGHNT, CDR2 YYREEE (reference sequence). Deletions cut 2 bases from V and 7 bases from J, with 12 bases between. The length of the CDR3 is 14 residues. The CDR3 region has the DNA TGTGCCAGCAGCTTCACAGGGAATCGCGGGGAGCTGTTTTTT. Its protein is CASSFTGNRGELFF.

V usage is TRBV5-1 and J usage is TRBJ2-3; D perhaps matches TRBD2 (5 bases). Germline CDR1 reads SGHRS; CDR2 reads YFSETQ. V was pared by 1 base and J by 1 base, with 7 bases between. This CDR3 contains 14 residues. The DNA for the CDR3 is TGCGCCAGCAGCTTGAGGCGGGGCACAGATACGCAGTATTTT. It yields the protein CASSLRRGTDTQYF.

Regarding this clone: Other nucleotide sequences from this sample produce the same CDR3. The chain recombines TRBV11-3 with TRBJ2-5, with D possibly matching TRBD1 (6 bases). This CDR3 comprises 12 residues. Trimming removed 8 bases at V and 3 bases at J, with 10 bases between. Germline-derived CDR1 and CDR2 are SGHNT and YENEEA. The CDR3 DNA reads as TGTGCCAGCTCGGCAGGGGAAGAGACCCAGTACTTC. Protein: CASSAGEETQYF.

The V call is TRBV5-1, the J call TRBJ2-6; perhaps TRBD2 as D (6 bases). The CDR3 runs to 15 residues. V was clipped by 5 bases and J by 2 bases, with 11 bases between them. In germline, CDR1 is SGHRS, CDR2 YFSETQ. CDR3 amino acids: CASRFPGAGANVLTF. DNA of the CDR3: TGCGCCAGCAGGTTTCCGGGAGCTGGGGCCAACGTCCTGACTTTC.

The V gene is TRBV6-6, the J gene TRBJ1-1; D remains unclear. Germline assignment: CDR1 MNHNY and CDR2 SVGAGI (reference sequence). CDR3 size: 14 residues. The germline V and J ends were trimmed by 4 bases and 3 bases, with 12 bases remaining between them. The CDR3 nucleotides are TGTGCCAGCAGTTTTATTAAAACGGACACTGAAGCTTTCTTT. Its translation: CASSFIKTDTEAFF.

The V and J genes are TRBV14 and TRBJ1-4; the match to TRBD1 covers 8 bases. Losses at the gene ends were 2 bases for V and 6 bases for J; bases not matched to a gene: 5. This CDR3 spans 15 amino acids. Germline V lookup: CDR1 SGHDN, CDR2 FVKESK. In DNA form, the CDR3 reads TGTGCCAGCAGCCAATCAGGGGGCGGACATGAAAAACTGTTTTTT. Protein sequence: CASSQSGGGHEKLFF.

This chain connects TRBV7-9 to TRBJ2-5, with 8 bases matching TRBD2. The junction had 9 bases not matched to a gene; V was cut back by 11 bases and J by 1 base. The germline V gene has CDR1 SEHNR and CDR2 FQNEAQ (reference sequence). This CDR3 region has 14 residues. CDR3: CASTGGGPQETQYF. The CDR3 coding sequence is TGTGCCTCGACCGGCGGGGGGCCCCAAGAGACCCAGTACTTC.

The chain joins TRBV5-1 to TRBJ1-2; 7 bases are a match to TRBD1. The CDR3 has 14 amino acids. The J segment lost 6 bases and the V segment lost 4 bases, leaving 9 bases of the junction unmatched. Germline loops: CDR1 SGHRS, CDR2 YFSETQ. Written as DNA, the CDR3 is TGCGCCAGCAGCCAAAGGGACAGCCCGAATGGCTACACCTTC. Translated, it gives CASSQRDSPNGYTF.

V and J are TRBV12-3 or TRBV12-4 and TRBJ2-7; D not certain. With 3 bases removed from V and 3 bases from J, the gap between germline ends came to 9 bases. This CDR3 comprises 13 residues. CDR3 DNA: TGTGCCAGCAGTTTTTCCAGTTACTACGAGCAGTACTTC. It translates to CASSFSSYYEQYF.

This chain connects TRBV19 to TRBJ1-4; a weak D match, TRBD1 (6 bases). Deletions cut 6 bases from V and 4 bases from J, with 18 bases between. This CDR3 is 16 amino acids long. The germline V gene has CDR1 LNHDA and CDR2 SQIVND (reference sequence). The CDR3 region is CASSGSSTGFNEKLFF. The CDR3 region has the DNA TGTGCCAGTAGCGGCTCTTCAACAGGGTTTAATGAAAAACTGTTTTTT.

Of note for this clone: Other DNA variants within this sample encode the same CDR3. V usage is TRBV28 and J usage is TRBJ1-2, with D maybe TRBD1 (6 bases). The CDR3 consists of 14 residues. Trimming pared 2 bases from V and 2 bases from J, leaving 9 bases between. Germline lookup yields CDR1 MDHEN and CDR2 SYDVKM. Here the CDR3 reads CASSLGTGNYGYTF. The DNA for the CDR3 is TGTGCCAGCAGTTTAGGAACAGGGAACTATGGCTACACCTTC.

The J gene is TRBJ2-7, the V gene TRBV5-4; 8 bases map to TRBD1. This CDR3 is 15 amino acids long. CDR1 is SGHNT and CDR2 is YYREEE in the germline V gene (reference sequence). The V and J ends lost 7 bases and 0 bases, in that order; junction bases with no gene match: 9. The CDR3: CASHRIGQGSYEQYF. DNA for the CDR3: TGTGCCAGCCACAGGATCGGACAGGGCTCCTACGAGCAGTACTTC.

The rearrangement uses TRBV5-1 and TRBJ2-2; D uncertain. Germline CDR1 SGHRS, CDR2 YFSETQ. This CDR3 comprises 15 residues. Trimming removed 0 bases at V and 1 base at J, with 7 bases between. DNA for the CDR3: TGCGCCAGCAGCTTGGGGCAGATGAACACCGGGGAGCTGTTTTTT. Translated, it gives CASSLGQMNTGELFF.

The chain carries TRBV2 and TRBJ2-7, with TRBD1 identical over 9 bases. Per the germline V gene, CDR1 is SNHLY and CDR2 is FYNNEI. V shed 5 bases and J 6 bases; nucleotides not matched to a gene: 5. This CDR3 contains 13 residues. The CDR3 DNA is TGTGCCAGCAGTCGGACAGGGGCGGGCGAGCAGTACTTC. This codes for CASSRTGAGEQYF.

The chain has TRBV9 and TRBJ1-2; 9 nucleotides agree with TRBD1. This CDR3 has 13 residues. CDR1 and CDR2 from the germline V gene are SGDLS and YYNGEE. V lost 0 bases, J lost 13 bases, and 7 bases stayed unmatched. CDR3 loop: CASSVEPQGASTF. The DNA for the CDR3 is TGTGCCAGCAGCGTAGAACCACAGGGGGCGAGCACCTTC. Looking up the rest from reference TRBV9 and TRBJ1-2 gives the full variable domain: DSGVTQTPKHLITATGQRVTLRCSPRSGDLSVYWYQQSLDQGLQFLIQYYNGEERAKGNILERFSAQQFPDLHSELNLSSLELGDSALYFCASSVEPQGASTFGSGTRLTVV.

The chain couples TRBV7-9 to TRBJ2-4, with D possibly being TRBD2 (6 bases). Germline CDR1 SEHNR, CDR2 FQNEAQ (reference sequence). V shed 5 bases and J shed 0 bases, with 14 bases lying between them. The CDR3 is 16 amino acids. The CDR3 reads CASSLTRGVAKNIQYF. The CDR3 bases are TGTGCCAGCAGCCTCACGCGCGGGGTAGCCAAAAACATTCAGTACTTC.